Each of the 19 T cell receptor beta chains below was sequenced from the same sample in a study of blood T cells in healthy people across ages. A J-beta primer mix and a sample-barcoded 5' primer were used in a second PCR of about 7 to 12 cycles. From the 5' RACE reads, TCRdb called clonotypes with MiXCR, one entry per CDR3 protein. The sample includes around 1.7 million distinct CDR3 sequences, roughly 30% of them seen just once. Source material: blood. Source of these receptors: a woman under 40 in good health.

The rearrangement links TRBV6-1 to TRBJ1-6; D remains ambiguous. V was clipped by 6 bases and J by 14 bases, with 23 bases between them. CDR1 is MNHNS, CDR2 SASEGT, per germline. The CDR3 consists of 15 residues. In DNA form, the CDR3 reads TGTGCCAGCAGCTCAGAGGGTGGACCCTTGAGGGCCCTCCACTTT. This encodes CASSSEGGPLRALHF.

This clonotype was seen repeatedly, ten times or more. J is TRBJ2-7 and V is TRBV9; 12 positions agree with TRBD1. The germline CDR1 and CDR2 sequences are SGDLS and YYNGEE. Losses at the gene ends were 3 bases for V and 5 bases for J; bases not matched to a gene: 3. The CDR3 has 14 amino acids. The CDR3 DNA reads as TGTGCCAGCAGCGCCGGGACAGGGGGCGACGAGCAGTACTTC. Encoded protein: CASSAGTGGDEQYF.

The V call is TRBV20-1, the J call TRBJ2-3; 12 bases align to TRBD1. The CDR3 consists of 16 residues. CDR1 is DFQATT, CDR2 SNEGSKA, per germline (reference sequence). The CDR3, as DNA: TGCAGCGCCCGGGACAGGGGGCGTGGGAGTACAGATACGCAGTATTTT. Protein sequence: CSARDRGRGSTDTQYF.

The chain employs TRBV6-1 and TRBJ2-1; perhaps D is TRBD1 or TRBD2 (5 bases each). The CDR3 totals 14 residues. V was pared by 5 bases and J by 9 bases, with 17 bases between. Germline CDR1 is MNHNS and CDR2 is SASEGT. The CDR3 region is CASSLGVFTAEQFF. In nucleotides, the CDR3 is TGTGCCAGCAGTCTGGGGGTGTTTACGGCTGAGCAGTTCTTC.

This clonotype was observed a handful of times. The V and J genes are TRBV2 and TRBJ2-1, with 7 bases aligning to TRBD1. Germline values: CDR1 SNHLY, CDR2 FYNNEI. The J segment lost 6 bases and the V segment lost 6 bases, leaving 5 bases of the junction unmatched. The CDR3 is made up of 13 amino acids. CDR3 coding DNA: TGTGCCAGCAGAGAGGACAGGCGCAATGAGCAGTTCTTC. This gives the protein CASREDRRNEQFF.

The gene calls are TRBV9 and TRBJ2-7, with D unresolved. This CDR3 has 15 amino acids. Between the trimmed V and J ends, which lost 0 bases and 2 bases, there was a span of 12 bases. Germline V CDR1 and CDR2: SGDLS, YYNGEE. CDR3 amino acids: CASSVGMGLAYEQYF. The CDR3 bases are TGTGCCAGCAGCGTAGGAATGGGTCTGGCCTACGAGCAGTACTTC. The full variable domain, in which reference TRBV9 and TRBJ2-7 provide the parts outside the CDR3, is DSGVTQTPKHLITATGQRVTLRCSPRSGDLSVYWYQQSLDQGLQFLIQYYNGEERAKGNILERFSAQQFPDLHSELNLSSLELGDSALYFCASSVGMGLAYEQYFGPGTRLTVT.

Details on this clonotype: An end of the junction differs from the germline gene, which may be a read error. V and J are TRBV12-3 or TRBV12-4 and TRBJ2-3; no definite D call. CDR3 length equals 12 residues. The CDR3 reads CTSSRVPDTQYF. The CDR3 coding sequence is TGTACCAGCAGTAGAGTTCCGGATACGCAGTATTTT.

In its sample, this clonotype was seen a few times. This chain connects TRBV6-5 to TRBJ1-6, with D unresolved. V was trimmed by 4 bases and J by 10 bases, leaving 11 bases between them. This CDR3 spans 13 amino acids. Germline CDR1 reads MNHEY; CDR2 reads SVGAGI. The CDR3 loop reads CASSWRQPSPLHF. CDR3 in DNA: TGTGCCAGCAGTTGGAGACAACCCTCACCCCTCCACTTT.

In its sample, this clonotype was seen many times. This chain connects TRBV7-9 to TRBJ2-7; TRBD1 aligns across 8 bases. The ends lost 5 bases at V and 5 bases at J; junction bases unmatched: 8. The CDR3 sequence is 14 residues long. Germline loops: CDR1 SEHNR, CDR2 FQNEAQ (reference sequence). This CDR3 reads CASSLTGDRNEQYF. CDR3 DNA: TGTGCCAGCAGCCTCACAGGGGACAGGAACGAGCAGTACTTC.

The chain carries TRBV15 and TRBJ2-1, with no clear D. CDR1 is LNHNV, CDR2 YYDKDF, per germline (reference sequence). Trimming removed 0 bases at V and 3 bases at J, with 12 bases between. This CDR3 comprises 16 residues. The CDR3 DNA reads TGTGCCACCAGCAGAGATGGCAGTCCAAACTACAATGAGCAGTTCTTC. It yields the protein CATSRDGSPNYNEQFF.

As to this clonotype: An end of the junction differs from the germline gene, which may be a read error. V and J are TRBV7-9 and TRBJ2-7; 11 bases agree with TRBD2. Germline V gene data show CDR1 as SEHNR and CDR2 as FQNEAQ (reference sequence). This CDR3 contains 14 residues. The CDR3 sequence: CASSLAGGSGEQYF. For the CDR3, the DNA is TGTGCCAGCAGCCTAGCGGGAGGTTCTGGCGAGCAGTACTTC.

This clonotype was counted many times. V gene TRBV5-1 combines with J gene TRBJ2-3; D might be TRBD1 or TRBD2, each matching 5 bases. The CDR3 is made up of 15 amino acids. V was clipped by 4 bases and J by 4 bases, with 16 bases between them. The germline CDR1 and CDR2 sequences are SGHRS and YFSETQ. The CDR3 region has the DNA TGCGCCAGCAGCCCCCGTGAGGGGTCGCCAGATACGCAGTATTTT. Translating it yields CASSPREGSPDTQYF. The whole variable domain, remainder taken from reference TRBV5-1 and TRBJ2-3, is KAGVTQTPRYLIKTRGQQVTLSCSPISGHRSVSWYQQTPGQGLQFLFEYFSETQRNKGNFPGRFSGRQFSNSRSEMNVSTLELGDSALYLCASSPREGSPDTQYFGPGTRLTVL.

The chain employs TRBV27 and TRBJ2-7; D remains unclear. The CDR3 sequence is 13 residues long. V lost 2 bases and J lost 5, with 10 bases in between. The germline CDR1 and CDR2 sequences are MNHEY and SMNVEV (reference sequence). CDR3 in amino acids: CASSLVARHEQYF. The CDR3 DNA reads TGTGCCAGCAGTTTAGTGGCACGCCACGAGCAGTACTTC.

This clonotype was seen just once. V gene TRBV6-5 combines with J gene TRBJ2-1, with 11 bases fitting TRBD1. V shed 5 bases, J shed 5 bases, and the junction held 8 bases outside the gene matches. CDR3 length: 16 residues. The germline gives CDR1 MNHEY, CDR2 SVGAGI. CDR3 region: CASSPPPGQGDNEQFF. CDR3 coding DNA: TGTGCCAGCAGTCCACCTCCGGGACAGGGGGACAATGAGCAGTTCTTC.

In this sample, this clonotype turned up a few times. The rearrangement uses TRBV7-2 and TRBJ2-7; TRBD1 aligns across 11 bases. CDR3 length equals 15 residues. J gave up 7 bases and V 6 bases, and 11 bases lay outside the gene matches. Germline loops: CDR1 SGHTA, CDR2 FQGNSA. CDR3 nucleotide sequence: TGTGCCAGCAGACTGGGGGGACAGGGGGGAGTTGAGCAGTACTTC. This translates into CASRLGGQGGVEQYF.

The chain carries TRBV11-2 and TRBJ2-2; no firm D call. V shed 5 bases and J shed 8 bases, with 12 bases lying between them. This CDR3 comprises 13 residues. The germline V gene has CDR1 SGHAT and CDR2 FQNNGV. In DNA form, the CDR3 reads TGTGCCAGCAGCACGGATTCTGAAGGGGAGCTGTTTTTT. Amino acids: CASSTDSEGELFF.

The CDR3 loop reads CASSQGLAMGREQFF. For the CDR3, the DNA is TGTGCCAGCAGCCAGGGACTAGCGATGGGACGTGAGCAGTTCTTC. The rearrangement links TRBV7-2 to TRBJ2-1; TRBD2 agrees at 10 bases. Germline assignment: CDR1 SGHTA and CDR2 FQGNSA. The CDR3 is 15 residues long. The junction had 10 bases not matched to a gene; V was cut back by 5 bases and J by 9 bases.

The CDR3 sequence is CATSDDDRGDTQYF. CDR3 coding DNA: TGTGCCACCAGTGATGATGACCGGGGGGATACGCAGTATTTT. The chain uses TRBV24-1 and TRBJ2-3; possible D gene TRBD2, 6 bases. V was trimmed by 3 bases and J by 6 bases, leaving 12 bases between them. The CDR3 totals 14 residues. The V gene's germline CDR1 is KGHDR and CDR2 SFDVKD.

The chain recombines TRBV7-9 with TRBJ2-2; TRBD1 matches at 8 bases. V lost 8 bases, J lost 4 bases, and 9 bases stayed unmatched. This CDR3 comprises 15 residues. Germline values: CDR1 SEHNR, CDR2 FQNEAQ (reference sequence). The CDR3 nucleotides read TGTGCCAGCGGCTCGGACAGGGTCATCACCGGGGAGCTGTTTTTT. It translates to CASGSDRVITGELFF. Filled out from reference TRBV7-9 and TRBJ2-2, the complete variable domain reads DTGVSQNPRHKITKRGQNVTFRCDPISEHNRLYWYRQTLGQGPEFLTYFQNEAQLEKSRLLSDRFSAERPKGSFSTLEIQRTEQGDSAMYLCASGSDRVITGELFFGEGSRLTVL.